The table lists the clone carrying this T cell receptor (beta chain) with a count of one. Its antigen is as yet unknown. These data originate in a study of T cells in localized non-small cell lung cancer. Germline CDR1 and CDR2: SGHNT and YENEEA. This CDR3 has 15 residues. V gave up 4 bases and J gave up 4 bases; unmatched junction bases: 7. General study results and limits: Since sequencing was restricted to only one region of the tumor, intratumor heterogeneity remains a possibility. Longer overall survival accompanied higher blood T cell density. Uninvolved adjacent lung showed higher T cell clonality than tumor. In adjacent lung, a median about 54 of the top 100 tumor clones were found.

Method: immunoSEQ multiplex PCR; TCRdb's copy keeps in-frame clones and lacks some. The table shows over 65,000 clones, with 65% to 85% occurring only once. The TCR comes from a female donor over 55 with stage I lung adenocarcinoma. Sequencing used peripheral blood, obtained before any cancer treatment. The chain links TRBV11-3 to TRBJ1-2, with 9 nucleotides matching TRBD1. CDR3 coding DNA: TGTGCCAGCAGCTCGTTGGGACAGGGACCCTATGGCTACACCTTC. This sequence encodes CASSSLGQGPYGYTF. The full variable domain, completed using reference TRBV11-3 and TRBJ1-2, is EAGVVQSPRYKIIEKKQPVAFWCNPISGHNTLYWYLQNLGQGPELLIRYENEEAVDDSQLPKDRFSAERLKGVDSTLKIQPAELGDSAVYLCASSSLGQGPYGYTFGSGTRLTVV.